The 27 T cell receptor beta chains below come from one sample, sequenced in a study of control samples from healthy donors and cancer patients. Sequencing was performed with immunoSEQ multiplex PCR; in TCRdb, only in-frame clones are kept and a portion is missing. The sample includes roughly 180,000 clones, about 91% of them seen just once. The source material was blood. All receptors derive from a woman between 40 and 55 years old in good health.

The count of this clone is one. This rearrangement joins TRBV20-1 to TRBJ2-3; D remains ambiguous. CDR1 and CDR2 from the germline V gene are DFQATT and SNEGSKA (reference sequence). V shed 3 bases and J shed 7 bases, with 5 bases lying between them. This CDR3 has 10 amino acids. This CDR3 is CSASGNTQYF. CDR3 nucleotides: TGCAGTGCTAGCGGTAATACGCAGTATTTT.

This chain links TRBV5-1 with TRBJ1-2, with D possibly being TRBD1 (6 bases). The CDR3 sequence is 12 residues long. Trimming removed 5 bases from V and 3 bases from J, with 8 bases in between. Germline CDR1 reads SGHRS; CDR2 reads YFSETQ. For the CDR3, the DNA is TGCGCCAGCAGGACAGGTGACTATGGCTACACCTTC. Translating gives CASRTGDYGYTF.

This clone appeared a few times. The CDR3 DNA reads TGTGCCAGCAACCGGGACAGGGGCTACACTGAAGCTTTCTTT. This translates into CASNRDRGYTEAFF. The chain employs TRBV2 and TRBJ1-1; 10 bases agree with TRBD1. V dropped 7 bases and J dropped 3; count of bases not matched to a gene: 5. The CDR3 spans 14 residues. Germline V gene lookup returns CDR1 SNHLY and CDR2 FYNNEI.

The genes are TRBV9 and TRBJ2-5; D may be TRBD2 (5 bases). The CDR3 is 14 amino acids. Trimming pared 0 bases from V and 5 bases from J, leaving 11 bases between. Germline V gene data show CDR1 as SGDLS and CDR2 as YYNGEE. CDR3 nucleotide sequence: TGTGCCAGCAGCGTAGGGAGGTCCGAGGAGACCCAGTACTTC. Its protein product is CASSVGRSEETQYF.

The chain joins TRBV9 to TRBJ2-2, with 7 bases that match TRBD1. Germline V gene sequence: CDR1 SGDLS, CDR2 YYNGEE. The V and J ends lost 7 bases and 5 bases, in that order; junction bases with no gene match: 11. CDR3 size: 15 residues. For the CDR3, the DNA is TGTGCCAGCCCCCCGAGGGGGCGAAGAACCGGGGAGCTGTTTTTT. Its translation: CASPPRGRRTGELFF.

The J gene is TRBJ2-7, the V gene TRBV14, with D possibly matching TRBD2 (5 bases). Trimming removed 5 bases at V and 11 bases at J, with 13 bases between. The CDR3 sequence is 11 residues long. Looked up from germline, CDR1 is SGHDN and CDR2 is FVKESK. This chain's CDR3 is CASSERLQKYF. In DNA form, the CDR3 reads TGTGCCAGCAGCGAGAGACTACAAAAGTACTTC.

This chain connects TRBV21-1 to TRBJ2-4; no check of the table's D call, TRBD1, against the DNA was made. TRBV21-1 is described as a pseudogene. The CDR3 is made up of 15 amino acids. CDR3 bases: TGTGCCAGCAGCAAACTGGGGCCAACCAAAAACATTCAGTACTTC. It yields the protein CASSKLGPTKNIQYF.

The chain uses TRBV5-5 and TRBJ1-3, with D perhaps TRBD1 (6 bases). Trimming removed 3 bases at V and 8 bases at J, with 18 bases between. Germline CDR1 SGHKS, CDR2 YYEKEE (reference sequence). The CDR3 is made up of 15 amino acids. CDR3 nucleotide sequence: TGTGCCAGCAGCTCGAGACAGGTCGGGGGGTACACCATATATTTT. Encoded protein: CASSSRQVGGYTIYF.

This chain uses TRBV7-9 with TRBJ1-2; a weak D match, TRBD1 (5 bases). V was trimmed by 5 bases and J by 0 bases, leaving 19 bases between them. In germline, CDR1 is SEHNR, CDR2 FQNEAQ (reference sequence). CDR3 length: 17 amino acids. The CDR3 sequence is CASSARTADIPNYGYTF. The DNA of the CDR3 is TGTGCCAGCAGCGCCAGGACTGCGGACATCCCTAACTATGGCTACACCTTC.

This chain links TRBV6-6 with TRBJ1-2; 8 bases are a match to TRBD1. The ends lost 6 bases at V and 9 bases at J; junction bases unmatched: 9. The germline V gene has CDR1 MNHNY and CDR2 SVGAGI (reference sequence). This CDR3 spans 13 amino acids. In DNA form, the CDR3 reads TGTGCCAGCAGAGGACAGGGCGGAGATAGCTACACCTTC. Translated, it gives CASRGQGGDSYTF.

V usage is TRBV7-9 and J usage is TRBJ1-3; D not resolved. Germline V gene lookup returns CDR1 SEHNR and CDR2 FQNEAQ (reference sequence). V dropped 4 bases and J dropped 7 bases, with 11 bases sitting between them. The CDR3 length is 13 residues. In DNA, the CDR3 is TGTGCCAGCAGCTCCGCCGGGTTTAACACCATATATTTT. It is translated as CASSSAGFNTIYF.

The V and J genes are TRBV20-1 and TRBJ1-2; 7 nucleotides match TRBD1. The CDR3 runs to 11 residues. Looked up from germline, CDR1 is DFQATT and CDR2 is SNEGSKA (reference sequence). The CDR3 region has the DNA TGCATCCAGGGGGGGAACTATGGCTACACCTTC. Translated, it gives CIQGGNYGYTF.

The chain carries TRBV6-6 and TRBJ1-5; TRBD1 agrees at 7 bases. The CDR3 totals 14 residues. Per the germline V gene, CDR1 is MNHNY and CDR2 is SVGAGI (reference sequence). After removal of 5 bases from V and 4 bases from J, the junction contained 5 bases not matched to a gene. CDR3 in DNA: TGTGCCAGCAGTGCGGGACAGTCAAATCAGCCCCAGCATTTT. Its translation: CASSAGQSNQPQHF.

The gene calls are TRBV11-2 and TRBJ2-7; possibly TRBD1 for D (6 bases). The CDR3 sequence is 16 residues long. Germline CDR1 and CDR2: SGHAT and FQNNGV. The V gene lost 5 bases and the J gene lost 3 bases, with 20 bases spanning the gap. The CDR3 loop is CASSPTITTGNYEQYF. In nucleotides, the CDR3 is TGTGCCAGCAGCCCGACCATCACGACAGGAAACTACGAGCAGTACTTC.

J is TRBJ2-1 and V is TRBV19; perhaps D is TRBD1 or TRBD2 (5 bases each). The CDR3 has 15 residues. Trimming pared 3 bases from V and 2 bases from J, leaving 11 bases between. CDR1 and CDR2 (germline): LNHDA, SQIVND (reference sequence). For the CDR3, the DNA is TGTGCCAGTAGTATTGTACTAGGGGCCTACAATGAGCAGTTCTTC. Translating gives CASSIVLGAYNEQFF.

CDR3 sequence (DNA): TGCGCCAGCAGCCAAGTATCGGGACTAGCGGGGGGGAAAGAGACCCAGTACTTC. Protein: CASSQVSGLAGGKETQYF. The J gene is TRBJ2-5, the V gene TRBV4-1; 16 nucleotides agree with TRBD2. This CDR3 region has 18 residues. From germline, CDR1 is MGHRA and CDR2 YSYEKL. V shed 1 base and J 3 bases; nucleotides not matched to a gene: 5.

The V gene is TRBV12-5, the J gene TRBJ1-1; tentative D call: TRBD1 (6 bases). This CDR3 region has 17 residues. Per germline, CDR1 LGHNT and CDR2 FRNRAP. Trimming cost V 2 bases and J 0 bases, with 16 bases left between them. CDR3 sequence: CASGLLTGRWLNTEAFF. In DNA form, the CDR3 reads TGTGCTAGTGGTTTGCTCACAGGGAGGTGGCTGAACACTGAAGCTTTCTTT.

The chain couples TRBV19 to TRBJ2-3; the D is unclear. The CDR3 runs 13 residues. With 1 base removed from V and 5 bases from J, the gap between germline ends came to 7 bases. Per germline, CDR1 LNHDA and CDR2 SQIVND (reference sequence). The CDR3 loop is CASSIAVRDTQYF. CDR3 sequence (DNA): TGTGCCAGTAGTATAGCGGTAAGAGATACGCAGTATTTT.

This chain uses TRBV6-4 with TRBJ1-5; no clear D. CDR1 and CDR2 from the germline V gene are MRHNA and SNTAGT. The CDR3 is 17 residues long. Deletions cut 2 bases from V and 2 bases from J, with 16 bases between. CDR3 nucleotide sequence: TGTGCCAGCAGTGACGCCTCCGGTGGAATGGGCAATCAGCCCCAGCATTTT. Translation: CASSDASGGMGNQPQHF.

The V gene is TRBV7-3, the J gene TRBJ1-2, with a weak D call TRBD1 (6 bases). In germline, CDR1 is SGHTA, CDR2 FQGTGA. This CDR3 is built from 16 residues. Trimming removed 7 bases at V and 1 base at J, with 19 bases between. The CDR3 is CASTSWGGTFNYGYTF. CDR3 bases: TGTGCCAGCACCTCCTGGGGGGGGACATTTAACTATGGCTACACCTTC.

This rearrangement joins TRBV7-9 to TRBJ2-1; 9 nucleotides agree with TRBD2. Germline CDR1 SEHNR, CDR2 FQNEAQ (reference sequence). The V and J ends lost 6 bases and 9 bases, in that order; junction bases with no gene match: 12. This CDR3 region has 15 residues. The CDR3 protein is CASSPPGLAGSEQFF. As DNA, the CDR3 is TGTGCCAGCAGTCCCCCAGGGCTAGCGGGAAGTGAGCAGTTCTTC.

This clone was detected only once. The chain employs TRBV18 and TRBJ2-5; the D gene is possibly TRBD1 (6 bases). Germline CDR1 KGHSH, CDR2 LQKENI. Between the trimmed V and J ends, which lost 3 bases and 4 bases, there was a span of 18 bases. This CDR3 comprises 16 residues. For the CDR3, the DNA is TGTGCCAGCTCACCGCTCGGACAGATCGGAGGAGAGACCCAGTACTTC. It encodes CASSPLGQIGGETQYF.

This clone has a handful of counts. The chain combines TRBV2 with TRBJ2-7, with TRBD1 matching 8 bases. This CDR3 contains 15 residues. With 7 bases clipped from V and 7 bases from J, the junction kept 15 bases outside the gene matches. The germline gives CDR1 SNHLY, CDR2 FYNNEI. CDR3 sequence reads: CASTDPGGLGEEQYF. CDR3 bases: TGTGCCAGCACTGACCCAGGGGGCCTCGGAGAGGAGCAGTACTTC.

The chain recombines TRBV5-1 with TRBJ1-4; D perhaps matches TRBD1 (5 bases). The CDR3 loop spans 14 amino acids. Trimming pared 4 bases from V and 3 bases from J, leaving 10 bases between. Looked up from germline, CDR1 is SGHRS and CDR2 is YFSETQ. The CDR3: CASSTGTPNEKLFF. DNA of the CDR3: TGCGCCAGCAGCACCGGGACGCCTAATGAAAAACTGTTTTTT.

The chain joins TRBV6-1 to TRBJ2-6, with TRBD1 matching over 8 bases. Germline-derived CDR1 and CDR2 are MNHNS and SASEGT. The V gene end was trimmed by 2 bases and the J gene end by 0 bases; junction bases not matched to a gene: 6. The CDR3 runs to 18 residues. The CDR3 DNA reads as TGTGCCAGCAGTGAAAGGACAGGGTGGAGCTCTGGGGCCAACGTCCTGACTTTC. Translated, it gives CASSERTGWSSGANVLTF.

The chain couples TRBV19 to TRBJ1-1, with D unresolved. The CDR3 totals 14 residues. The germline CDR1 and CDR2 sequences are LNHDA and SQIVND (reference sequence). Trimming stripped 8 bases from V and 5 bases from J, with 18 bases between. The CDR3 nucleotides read TGTGCCAGTTTCGGTCTTTTTGGGAGGACTGAAGCTTTCTTT. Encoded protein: CASFGLFGRTEAFF.

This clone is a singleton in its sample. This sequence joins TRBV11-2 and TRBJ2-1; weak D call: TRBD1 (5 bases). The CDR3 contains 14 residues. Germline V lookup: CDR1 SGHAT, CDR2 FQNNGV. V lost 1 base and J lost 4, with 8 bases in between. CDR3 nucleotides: TGTGCCAGCAGCTTAGCACAGGTGTACAATGAGCAGTTCTTC. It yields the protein CASSLAQVYNEQFF. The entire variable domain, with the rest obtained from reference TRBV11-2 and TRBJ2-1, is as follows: EAGVAQSPRYKIIEKRQSVAFWCNPISGHATLYWYQQILGQGPKLLIQFQNNGVVDDSQLPKDRFSAERLKGVDSTLKIQPAKLEDSAVYLCASSLAQVYNEQFFGPGTRLTVL.